Sequencing of this T cell receptor beta chain was carried out in a study of T cells in Graves' hyperthyroidism and ophthalmopathy. Findings and limits, study-wide: The blood repertoire included most of the expanded thyroid clonotypes above 0.001.

Amplified regions were TCR beta CDR3 sequences from RNA transcripts. The HTBI set primed first-round TCR CDR3 RT-PCR. TCRdb recomputed calls from the multiplex PCR reads with MiXCR, one row per CDR3 protein. The sample lists just over 550,000 distinct CDR3 sequences, 46% occurring once. A few counts support this clonotype. Its target is unknown. Trimming took 8 bases from V and 4 from J; bases not matched to a gene: 14. The CDR3 spans 15 residues. CDR1 and CDR2 (germline): SGHVS, FQNEAQ. The chain links TRBV7-8 to TRBJ2-7; 7 nucleotides match TRBD2. The sequenced sample consisted of peripheral blood or thyroid tissue (not recorded which). The receptor was isolated from a woman between 18 and 29 years old with Graves' hyperthyroidism. As DNA, the CDR3 is TGTGCCAGCGCCCTCAAGAGGGAGGGCCCTTACGAGCAGTACTTC. Its translation: CASALKREGPYEQYF. Complete variable domain (other parts from reference TRBV7-8 and TRBJ2-7): GAGVSQSPRYKVAKRGQDVALRCDPISGHVSLFWYQQALGQGPEFLTYFQNEAQLDKSGLPSDRFFAERPEGSVSTLKIQRTQQEDSAVYLCASALKREGPYEQYFGPGTRLTVT.